Below are 10 T cell receptor beta chains sequenced from a single sample in a study of blood T cell repertoires in COVID-19. Assay used: immunoSEQ multiplex PCR; TCRdb lists only in-frame clones, some missing. The data show approximately 97,000 clones, approximately 87% seen once. The sequenced material came from peripheral blood. Receptor source: a human donor in a cohort sampled during active COVID-19.

V gene TRBV4-2 combines with J gene TRBJ2-7, with TRBD2 matching 13 bases. The CDR3 is made up of 17 amino acids. The germline CDR1 and CDR2 sequences are LGHNA and YNFKEQ. V gave up 0 bases and J gave up 7 bases; unmatched junction bases: 9. CDR3 in amino acids: CASSQDGTSGDLLEQYF. As DNA, the CDR3 is TGTGCCAGCAGCCAAGATGGGACTAGCGGGGACCTTTTGGAGCAGTACTTC.

This clone was seen only once. The J gene is TRBJ1-4, the V gene TRBV24-1; D uncertain. The CDR3 covers 14 residues. Germline CDR1 reads KGHDR; CDR2 reads SFDVKD. With 8 bases removed from V and 7 bases from J, the gap between germline ends came to 16 bases. The CDR3 here is CATICGQGSEKLFF. In DNA form, the CDR3 reads TGTGCCACCATCTGCGGCCAAGGGAGTGAAAAACTGTTTTTT.

This clone was detected once. The J gene is TRBJ2-7, the V gene TRBV28; unclear D gene. Trimming cost V 8 bases and J 2 bases, with 7 bases left between them. The CDR3 covers 11 residues. The V gene's germline CDR1 is MDHEN and CDR2 SYDVKM. The CDR3 region is CASGGPYEQYF. In DNA, the CDR3 is TGTGCCAGCGGCGGCCCCTACGAGCAGTACTTC.

This chain uses TRBV29-1 with TRBJ2-5, with 12 bases that match TRBD2. The V gene end was trimmed by 7 bases and the J gene end by 4 bases; junction bases not matched to a gene: 4. Per the germline V gene, CDR1 is SQVTM and CDR2 is ANQGSEA. This CDR3 has 13 residues. The CDR3 nucleotides read TGCAGCGCCAGGGGACTAGCGGGAGAGACCCAGTACTTC. This encodes CSARGLAGETQYF.

The chain employs TRBV18 and TRBJ2-7, with D perhaps TRBD1 (5 bases). CDR3 length equals 16 residues. Germline V lookup: CDR1 KGHSH, CDR2 LQKENI. The V gene lost 4 bases and the J gene lost 2 bases, with 18 bases spanning the gap. The CDR3 nucleotides are TGTGCCAGCTCACTCCTTGGCCAGGGCCCCACCTACGAGCAGTACTTC. The encoded protein is CASSLLGQGPTYEQYF. Based on the CDR3 plus reference TRBV18 and TRBJ2-7, the full variable domain is NAGVMQNPRHLVRRRGQEARLRCSPMKGHSHVYWYRQLPEEGLKFMVYLQKENIIDESGMPKERFSAEFPKEGPSILRIQQVVRGDSAAYFCASSLLGQGPTYEQYFGPGTRLTVT.

This chain uses TRBV5-1 with TRBJ1-1; D perhaps matches TRBD1 (6 bases). V lost 0 bases, J lost 4 bases, and 10 bases lay in between. In germline, CDR1 is SGHRS, CDR2 YFSETQ. The CDR3 is 14 amino acids. CDR3 amino acids: CASSLEGESTEAFF. The CDR3 DNA follows: TGCGCCAGCAGCTTGGAGGGGGAGAGCACTGAAGCTTTCTTT.

This chain joins TRBV5-1 and TRBJ1-1, with a weak D call TRBD1 (5 bases). The CDR3 spans 12 residues. V was clipped by 7 bases and J by 5 bases, with 12 bases between them. Germline loops: CDR1 SGHRS, CDR2 YFSETQ. This chain's CDR3 is CASGAEGTEAFF. The DNA for the CDR3 is TGCGCCAGCGGTGCGGAGGGGACTGAAGCTTTCTTT. The full variable domain, its missing parts supplied by reference TRBV5-1 and TRBJ1-1, is KAGVTQTPRYLIKTRGQQVTLSCSPISGHRSVSWYQQTPGQGLQFLFEYFSETQRNKGNFPGRFSGRQFSNSRSEMNVSTLELGDSALYLCASGAEGTEAFFGQGTRLTVV.

V is TRBV6-5 and J is TRBJ1-2; no reliable D call. Per germline, CDR1 MNHEY and CDR2 SVGAGI. V was shortened by 4 bases and J by 7 bases, with 10 bases between the two germline ends. The CDR3 has 12 amino acids. DNA for the CDR3: TGTGCCAGCAGTTTAAGTGGAGGTGGCTACACCTTC. Its translation: CASSLSGGGYTF.

The V gene is TRBV15, the J gene TRBJ2-5; D unresolved. The CDR3 sequence is 15 residues long. V shed 0 bases and J shed 1 base, with 9 bases lying between them. Germline CDR1 LNHNV, CDR2 YYDKDF (reference sequence). CDR3 residues: CATSRDLRLQETQYF. In DNA, the CDR3 is TGTGCCACCAGCAGAGATCTCAGGCTCCAAGAGACCCAGTACTTC.

As DNA, the CDR3 is TGTGCCAGCACGCTAGCGGTCGGTGGCCAAGAGACCCAGTACTTC. It specifies CASTLAVGGQETQYF. The rearrangement links TRBV6-6 to TRBJ2-5, with 7 bases lining up with TRBD2. The CDR3 runs to 15 residues. The germline V gene encodes CDR1 MNHNY and CDR2 SVGAGI (reference sequence). The junction had 9 bases not matched to a gene; V was cut back by 7 bases and J by 1 base.